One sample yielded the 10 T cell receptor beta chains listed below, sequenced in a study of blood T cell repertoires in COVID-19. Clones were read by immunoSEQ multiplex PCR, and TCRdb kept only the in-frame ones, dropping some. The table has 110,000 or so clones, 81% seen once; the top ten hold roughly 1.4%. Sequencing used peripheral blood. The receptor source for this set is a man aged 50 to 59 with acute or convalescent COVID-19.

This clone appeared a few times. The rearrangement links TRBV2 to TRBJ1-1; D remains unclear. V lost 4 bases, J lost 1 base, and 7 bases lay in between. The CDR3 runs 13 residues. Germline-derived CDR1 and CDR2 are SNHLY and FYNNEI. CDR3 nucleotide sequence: TGTGCCAGCAGTGGACACACGAACACTGAAGCTTTCTTT. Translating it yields CASSGHTNTEAFF.

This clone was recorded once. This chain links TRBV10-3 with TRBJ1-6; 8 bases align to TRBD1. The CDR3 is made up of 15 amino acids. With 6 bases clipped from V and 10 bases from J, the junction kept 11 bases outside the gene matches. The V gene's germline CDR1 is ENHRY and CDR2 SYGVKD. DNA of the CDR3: TGTGCCATCAGCCCCGGACAGGGTTCGGGGTCACCCCTCCACTTT. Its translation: CAISPGQGSGSPLHF.

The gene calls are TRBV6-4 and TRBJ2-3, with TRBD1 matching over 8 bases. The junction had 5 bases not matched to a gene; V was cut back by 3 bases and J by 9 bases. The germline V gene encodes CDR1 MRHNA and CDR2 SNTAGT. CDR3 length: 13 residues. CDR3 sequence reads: CASSETGQGTQYF. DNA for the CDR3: TGTGCCAGCAGTGAGACCGGACAGGGAACGCAGTATTTT.

CDR3 sequence reads: CASSREYRSLNTEAFF. CDR3 DNA sequence: TGCGCCAGCAGCCGAGAGTACAGGTCCCTGAACACTGAAGCTTTCTTT. The rearrangement links TRBV4-1 to TRBJ1-1; tentative D call: TRBD1 (5 bases). V lost 4 bases and J 0 bases, leaving 15 bases between the germline ends. Germline CDR1 reads MGHRA; CDR2 reads YSYEKL. This CDR3 is built from 16 residues.

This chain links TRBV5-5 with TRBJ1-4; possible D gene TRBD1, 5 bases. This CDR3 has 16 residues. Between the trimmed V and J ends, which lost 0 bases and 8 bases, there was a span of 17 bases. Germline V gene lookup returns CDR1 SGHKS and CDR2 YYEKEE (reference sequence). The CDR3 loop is CASSLGEGTVREKLFF. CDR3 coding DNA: TGTGCCAGCAGCTTGGGGGAGGGGACCGTCAGAGAAAAACTGTTTTTT.

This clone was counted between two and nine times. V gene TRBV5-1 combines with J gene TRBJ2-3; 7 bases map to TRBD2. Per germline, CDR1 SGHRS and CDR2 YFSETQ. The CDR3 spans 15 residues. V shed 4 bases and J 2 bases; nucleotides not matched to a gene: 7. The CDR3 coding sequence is TGCGCCAGCAGCGTCCTGGGGGGGTTCACAGATACGCAGTATTTT. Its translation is CASSVLGGFTDTQYF.

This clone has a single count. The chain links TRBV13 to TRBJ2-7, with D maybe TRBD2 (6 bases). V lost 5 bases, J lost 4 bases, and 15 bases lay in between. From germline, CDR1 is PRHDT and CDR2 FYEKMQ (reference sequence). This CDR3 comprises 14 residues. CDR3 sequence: CASSARDGQYEQYF. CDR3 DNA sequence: TGTGCCAGCAGCGCGCGGGACGGTCAGTACGAGCAGTACTTC. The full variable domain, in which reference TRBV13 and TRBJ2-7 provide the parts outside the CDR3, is AAGVIQSPRHLIKEKRETATLKCYPIPRHDTVYWYQQGPGQDPQFLISFYEKMQSDKGSIPDRFSAQQFSDYHSELNMSSLELGDSALYFCASSARDGQYEQYFGPGTRLTVT.

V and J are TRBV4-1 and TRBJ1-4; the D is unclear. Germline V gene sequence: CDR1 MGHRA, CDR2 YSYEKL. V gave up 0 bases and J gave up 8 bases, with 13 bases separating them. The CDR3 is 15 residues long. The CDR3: CASSQDPGRREKLFF. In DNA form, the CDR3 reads TGCGCCAGCAGCCAAGATCCCGGCAGGAGGGAAAAACTGTTTTTT.

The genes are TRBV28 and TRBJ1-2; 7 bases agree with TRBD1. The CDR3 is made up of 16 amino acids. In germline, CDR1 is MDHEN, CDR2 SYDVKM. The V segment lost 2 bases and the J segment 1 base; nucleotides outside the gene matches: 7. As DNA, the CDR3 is TGTGCCAGCAGTTTAGTGGGGACAGCTCTTAACTATGGCTACACCTTC. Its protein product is CASSLVGTALNYGYTF.

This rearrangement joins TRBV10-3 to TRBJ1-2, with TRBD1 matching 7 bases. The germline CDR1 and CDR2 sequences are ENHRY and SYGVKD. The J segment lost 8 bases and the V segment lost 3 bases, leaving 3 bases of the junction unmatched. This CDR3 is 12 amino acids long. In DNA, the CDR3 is TGTGCCATCAGTGAAATCAGGGGGGGCTACACCTTC. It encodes CAISEIRGGYTF.